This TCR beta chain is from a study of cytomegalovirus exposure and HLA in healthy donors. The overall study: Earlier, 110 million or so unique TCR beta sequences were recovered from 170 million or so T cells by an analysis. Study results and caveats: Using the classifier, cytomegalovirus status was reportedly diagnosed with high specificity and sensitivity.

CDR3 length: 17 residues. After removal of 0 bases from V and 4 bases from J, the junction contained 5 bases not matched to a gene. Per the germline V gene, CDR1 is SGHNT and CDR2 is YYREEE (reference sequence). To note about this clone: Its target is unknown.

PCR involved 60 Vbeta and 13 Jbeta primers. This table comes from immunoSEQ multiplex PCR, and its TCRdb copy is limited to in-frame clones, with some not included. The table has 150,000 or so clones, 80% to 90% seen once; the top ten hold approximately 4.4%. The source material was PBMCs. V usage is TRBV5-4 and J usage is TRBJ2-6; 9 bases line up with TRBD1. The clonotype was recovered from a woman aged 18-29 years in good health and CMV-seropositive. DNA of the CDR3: TGTGCCAGCAGCTTGGATGACAGGGGGGCGGGGGCCAACGTCCTGACTTTC. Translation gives CASSLDDRGAGANVLTF.